These T cell receptor beta chains were read from a single sample in a study of blood T cell repertoires in COVID-19. The protocol was immunoSEQ multiplex PCR, while the TCRdb copy is restricted to in-frame clones and leaves out a portion. Among around 460,000 clones listed, 70% to 90% were seen once. Input material: peripheral blood. The source is a man aged 18 to 35 with COVID-19, enrolled during active disease. CDR3s include the opening cysteine and the closing phenylalanine or tryptophan. A D gene is named only where the DNA matches it firmly. Some rows mark clone size as missing; the rest say once, few, many or name a class of expanded clone.

D gene,J gene,V gene,clone size,CDR3 DNA,CDR3 protein
TRBD1,TRBJ2-3,TRBV14,-,TGTGCCAGCAGCCATCGGAAGCCCGGGACAGGGGGCAGAGGTACGCAGTATTTT,CASSHRKPGTGGRGTQYF
-,TRBJ1-3,TRBV28,-,TGTGCCAGCAGTTTATGGTCGGGGAGCTCTGGAAACACCATATATTTT,CASSLWSGSSGNTIYF
TRBD2,TRBJ2-2,TRBV11-2,-,TGTGCCAGCAGCCCCCTGGGGCCGGGGGGGACCGGGGAGCTGTTTTTT,CASSPLGPGGTGELFF
-,TRBJ2-3,TRBV2,-,TGTGCCAGCAGGCAAACAGGGAGCACAGATACGCAGTATTTT,CASRQTGSTDTQYF
-,TRBJ1-3,TRBV1,-,TGCACCAGCAGCTTCCACAGGGGAGGTGGAAACACCATATATTTT,CTSSFHRGGGNTIYF
TRBD1,TRBJ2-3,TRBV11-2,-,TGTGCCAGCAGCCGGGACAGGGCAGATACGCAGTATTTT,CASSRDRADTQYF
-,TRBJ2-3,TRBV5-8,-,TGTGCCAGCAGCTTTCTCCTGGGACAAGGGGCAACCGATACGCAGTATTTT,CASSFLLGQGATDTQYF
TRBD1,TRBJ1-3,TRBV5-8,-,TGTGCCAGCACCTGGACAGGGTCTGGAAACACCATATATTTT,CASTWTGSGNTIYF
TRBD1,TRBJ2-3,TRBV15,-,TGTGCCACCAGCAGTACAGGGGGTAGGTGGCCAGATACGCAGTATTTT,CATSSTGGRWPDTQYF
TRBD2,TRBJ2-5,TRBV7-2,-,TGTGCCAGCAGCTTATCGATAGCGGGAGGGTCAGAGACCCAGTACTTC,CASSLSIAGGSETQYF
TRBD2,TRBJ2-7,TRBV5-5,-,TGTGCCAGCAGCTTGCTAGCGGGAGGGAGAAGGGGCGAGCAGTACTTC,CASSLLAGGRRGEQYF
-,TRBJ2-2,TRBV2,once,TGTGCCAGCAACCCCCAGGGGGGGAACACCGGGGAGCTGTTTTTT,CASNPQGGNTGELFF
-,TRBJ2-7,TRBV24-1,once,TGTGCCACCAGTGACACAGGCTACGAGCAGTACTTC,CATSDTGYEQYF
TRBD1,TRBJ2-7,TRBV4-1,-,TGCGCCAGCAGCCAAGCAACGGGACAGGGCTACGAGCAGTACTTC,CASSQATGQGYEQYF
TRBD2,TRBJ2-5,TRBV19,-,TGTGCCAGTGGGCAGGGTCCCTTAGCGGGGGCACCTATGACCCAGTACTTC,CASGQGPLAGAPMTQYF
TRBD1,TRBJ2-5,TRBV15,-,TGTGCCACCAGCAGGGACAGGGCACAAGAGACCCAGTACTTC,CATSRDRAQETQYF
TRBD1,TRBJ1-1,TRBV5-6,-,TGTGCCAGCAGCCTCAGGGGGAGGACTGAAGCTTTCTTT,CASSLRGRTEAFF
TRBD1,TRBJ2-5,TRBV11-3,-,TGTGCCAGCAGCTTAGTCGTAACAGGGGGCTTGGAGACCCAGTACTTC,CASSLVVTGGLETQYF
-,TRBJ2-3,TRBV2,-,TGTGCCAGCAGTGCATTGACAGATACGCAGTATTTT,CASSALTDTQYF
TRBD1,TRBJ1-1,TRBV11-3,once,TGTGCCAGCAGCTCGGACAGGGCGAACACTGAAGCTTTCTTT,CASSSDRANTEAFF
-,TRBJ1-2,TRBV4-2,-,TGTGCCAGCAGCCCCTTGGACAGAGACTTTAACTATGGCTACACCTTC,CASSPLDRDFNYGYTF
-,TRBJ2-6,TRBV6-1,-,TGTGCCAGCAGTGAACAGGTTTCCTCTGGGGCCAACGTCCTGACTTTC,CASSEQVSSGANVLTF
-,TRBJ1-2,TRBV6-6,-,TGTGCCAGCAGTTCACAAAGACAGATCACCCTTTATGGCTACACCTTC,CASSSQRQITLYGYTF
TRBD1,TRBJ1-4,TRBV10-1,-,TGCGCCAGCAGCCCCGCCGGACAGGGAGGAAAACTGTTTTTT,CASSPAGQGGKLFF
-,TRBJ1-1,TRBV30,-,TGTGCCTGGAGTGTGGAGGGAGTGGAGACTGAAGCTTTCTTT,CAWSVEGVETEAFF
TRBD2,TRBJ2-3,TRBV6-5,-,TGTGCCAGTTTAGCGGGCCCCACAGATACGCAGTATTTT,CASLAGPTDTQYF
TRBD1,TRBJ1-5,TRBV6-5,once,TGTGCCAGGGACAGGGGACGCCAGCCCCAGCATTTT,CARDRGRQPQHF
TRBD2,TRBJ2-7,TRBV4-2,few,TGTGCCAGCAGCCAAGGGACTAGCGGGGGGGAGCAGTACTTC,CASSQGTSGGEQYF
-,TRBJ1-5,TRBV2,-,TGTGCCAGCCGCCGGCTGACCGGGTCTAATCAGCCCCAGCATTTT,CASRRLTGSNQPQHF
-,TRBJ1-4,TRBV28,-,TGTGCCAGCAGTTTATGGGAAGGGGACACTGAAAAACTGTTTTTT,CASSLWEGDTEKLFF
-,TRBJ1-1,TRBV7-8,-,TGTGCCAGCAGCTTACAGGGGAGTCACACTGAAGCTTTCTTT,CASSLQGSHTEAFF
-,TRBJ2-3,TRBV12-3/TRBV12-4,-,TGTGCCAGCAGTCCCCGGACTGCAGATACGCAGTATTTT,CASSPRTADTQYF
TRBD2,TRBJ2-1,TRBV7-8,-,TGTGCCAGCAGCTTAGCCGTGACTAGCGGGAGGATAGATGAGCAGTTCTTC,CASSLAVTSGRIDEQFF
-,TRBJ2-7,TRBV5-6,-,TGTGCCAGCAGCGGGCGTAGGCCATTCTACGAGCAGTACTTC,CASSGRRPFYEQYF
TRBD2,TRBJ2-1,TRBV6-1,-,TGTGCCAGCAGTGAACAAGCGGGAGAGTTTTATGAGCAGTTCTTC,CASSEQAGEFYEQFF
TRBD2,TRBJ2-7,TRBV5-1,-,TGCGCCAGCAGCTTGGGACTAGCCTCCCCCGAGCAGTACTTC,CASSLGLASPEQYF
-,TRBJ2-2,TRBV30,-,TGTGCCTGGAGCCCAGGAGGAACCGGGGAGCTGTTTTTT,CAWSPGGTGELFF
TRBD2,TRBJ2-3,TRBV7-9,-,TGTGCCAGCAGCTGGACTAGCGGGAGTACGCAGTATTTT,CASSWTSGSTQYF
-,TRBJ2-5,TRBV5-5,-,TGTGCCAGCAGCTTGACGGGTGAAGAGACCCAGTACTTC,CASSLTGEETQYF
TRBD2,TRBJ2-5,TRBV18,once,TGTGCCAGCTCACCTCAACTAGCGGGAGGACGTGAGACCCAGTACTTC,CASSPQLAGGRETQYF
TRBD1,TRBJ2-3,TRBV19,-,TGTGCCAGTAGTGAGACAGGGCGTACAGATACGCAGTATTTT,CASSETGRTDTQYF
TRBD1,TRBJ1-6,TRBV6-5,-,TGTGCCAGCAGCCCGGACAGGGCTAATTCACCCCTCCACTTT,CASSPDRANSPLHF
TRBD2,TRBJ2-1,TRBV10-1,once,TGCGCCAGCAGTGAGAAAACTAGCGGGAGAATCTACAATGTGCAGTTCTTC,CASSEKTSGRIYNVQFF
-,TRBJ2-7,TRBV9,-,TGTGCCAGCAGCGTAGATTCGAGCCACGAGCAGTACTTC,CASSVDSSHEQYF
TRBD1,TRBJ1-5,TRBV6-1,-,TGTGCCAGCAGTGGCGTAGGGACAGGCCGCAATCAGCCCCAGCATTTT,CASSGVGTGRNQPQHF
TRBD2,TRBJ2-1,TRBV3-1/TRBV3-2,-,TGTGCCAGCAGCCAAAACGGACTAGCCACCCGTGTGGTGCAGTTCTTC,CASSQNGLATRVVQFF